This is a list of T cell receptor beta chains from one sample in a study of blood T cell repertoires in COVID-19. This table comes from immunoSEQ multiplex PCR, and its TCRdb copy is limited to in-frame clones, with some not included. The repertoire holds approximately 200,000 clones, with about 83% as singletons. The sequenced sample consisted of peripheral blood. The receptors come from a man aged 60 to 69 who had recovered from COVID-19. CDR3s leave out the opening cysteine and the closing phenylalanine or tryptophan. The order of the fields is J gene, clone size, V gene, CDR3 protein. The size of a clone is reported for some rows only, either as once, few or many, or as a class for expanded clones.

j_call: TRBJ2-1
clone_size: .
v_call: TRBV27
cdr3_aa: ASLSFGLAGAEQF

j_call: TRBJ2-7
clone_size: few
v_call: TRBV27
cdr3_aa: ASSFRAGRGLTTNEQY

j_call: TRBJ1-5
clone_size: .
v_call: TRBV21-1
cdr3_aa: ASSKAGRVGQPQH

j_call: TRBJ2-3
clone_size: .
v_call: TRBV7-6
cdr3_aa: ASSLAGGRTDTQY

j_call: TRBJ2-7
clone_size: .
v_call: TRBV20-1
cdr3_aa: SAKHYEQY

j_call: TRBJ1-5
clone_size: .
v_call: TRBV28
cdr3_aa: ASSLLQGVGDQPQH

j_call: TRBJ1-5
clone_size: .
v_call: TRBV7-6
cdr3_aa: ASSRHKGERGNQPQH

j_call: TRBJ1-4
clone_size: .
v_call: TRBV4-3
cdr3_aa: ASSQDFGRDPTF

j_call: TRBJ1-5
clone_size: many
v_call: TRBV7-9
cdr3_aa: ASSQDRVGNQPQH

j_call: TRBJ2-5
clone_size: .
v_call: TRBV7-8
cdr3_aa: ASSSSRQPIQETQY

j_call: TRBJ1-2
clone_size: .
v_call: TRBV24-1
cdr3_aa: ATSDFRDRANYGYT

j_call: TRBJ2-2
clone_size: .
v_call: TRBV5-1
cdr3_aa: ASSPGGLAGNLRELF

j_call: TRBJ2-3
clone_size: many
v_call: TRBV24-1
cdr3_aa: ATSDPLALSRADTQY

j_call: TRBJ2-3
clone_size: .
v_call: TRBV7-9
cdr3_aa: ATEPTSGRTDTQY

j_call: TRBJ1-3
clone_size: .
v_call: TRBV19
cdr3_aa: ASSIDARGYGNTIY

j_call: TRBJ2-3
clone_size: .
v_call: TRBV30
cdr3_aa: AWSRPGLAYSTDTQY

j_call: TRBJ1-2
clone_size: .
v_call: TRBV4-2
cdr3_aa: ASSQDKEGARYGYT

j_call: TRBJ2-7
clone_size: .
v_call: TRBV5-6
cdr3_aa: ASSLGPPAAYSEQY

j_call: TRBJ1-3
clone_size: once
v_call: TRBV5-4
cdr3_aa: ASSWGQAQNTIY

j_call: TRBJ2-3
clone_size: .
v_call: TRBV15
cdr3_aa: ATAGRRGELFTDTQY

j_call: TRBJ2-1
clone_size: few
v_call: TRBV14
cdr3_aa: ASSQDYVSRGFSYNEQF

j_call: TRBJ2-1
clone_size: .
v_call: TRBV11-2
cdr3_aa: ASSLGGRDEQF

j_call: TRBJ1-2
clone_size: .
v_call: TRBV19
cdr3_aa: ASSPGRGQGKYGYT

j_call: TRBJ1-5
clone_size: .
v_call: TRBV19
cdr3_aa: ASSSGQGPYSNQPQH

j_call: TRBJ2-7
clone_size: few
v_call: TRBV7-8
cdr3_aa: ASSFPGTGVHEQY

j_call: TRBJ1-4
clone_size: .
v_call: TRBV4-1
cdr3_aa: ASSPGQGNEKLF

j_call: TRBJ1-5
clone_size: .
v_call: TRBV12-3/TRBV12-4
cdr3_aa: ASSLYRGQPQH

j_call: TRBJ1-4
clone_size: many
v_call: TRBV7-9
cdr3_aa: ASSRDSDEKLF

j_call: TRBJ1-6
clone_size: .
v_call: TRBV7-2
cdr3_aa: ASSITGTNMGSPLH

j_call: TRBJ1-1
clone_size: .
v_call: TRBV19
cdr3_aa: ASSWRRRGGDEAF

j_call: TRBJ1-2
clone_size: .
v_call: TRBV2
cdr3_aa: ASSWTGYGYT

j_call: TRBJ2-7
clone_size: .
v_call: TRBV5-1
cdr3_aa: ASSLRRERQY

j_call: TRBJ1-6
clone_size: .
v_call: TRBV9
cdr3_aa: ASSVDGQGDSPLH

j_call: TRBJ2-3
clone_size: .
v_call: TRBV18
cdr3_aa: TSSPIGLAPTDTQY

j_call: TRBJ2-7
clone_size: few
v_call: TRBV24-1
cdr3_aa: ATENGRGDHVEQY

j_call: TRBJ1-2
clone_size: .
v_call: TRBV27
cdr3_aa: ASSFRGQGYGYT

j_call: TRBJ2-7
clone_size: .
v_call: TRBV19
cdr3_aa: ASSNPGTGGSYEQY

j_call: TRBJ2-2
clone_size: .
v_call: TRBV19
cdr3_aa: ASMTGATGELF

j_call: TRBJ1-2
clone_size: .
v_call: TRBV29-1
cdr3_aa: SVASPGQGYT